This TCR beta chain came from a study of cytomegalovirus exposure and HLA in healthy donors. V shed 2 bases, J shed 10 bases, and the junction held 11 bases outside the gene matches. CDR3 length: 15 residues. Per germline, CDR1 SGHRS and CDR2 YFSETQ. Use of 60 Vbeta and 13 Jbeta primers characterized the PCR. Libraries were prepared by immunoSEQ multiplex PCR; TCRdb keeps only in-frame clonotypes and omits some of them. The ten top clones account for 0.59%, within a sample of about 100,000 clones. What was sequenced was PBMCs. V gene TRBV5-1 combines with J gene TRBJ2-1, with TRBD2 matching 8 bases. The source of this sequence is a man between 50 and 59 years old in good health and CMV-seronegative. The CDR3 reads CASSLSSGEVGEQFF. CDR3 sequence (DNA): TGCGCCAGCAGCTTAAGTAGCGGGGAAGTAGGGGAGCAGTTCTTC. Full variable domain (remainder filled in from reference TRBV5-1 and TRBJ2-1): KAGVTQTPRYLIKTRGQQVTLSCSPISGHRSVSWYQQTPGQGLQFLFEYFSETQRNKGNFPGRFSGRQFSNSRSEMNVSTLELGDSALYLCASSLSSGEVGEQFFGPGTRLTVL.